This record looks at one TCR beta chain sequence and its context. As yet, its antigen is unknown. Isolated RNA was reverse transcribed in full, so expressed TCRB transcripts were sequenced. Here immunoSEQ multiplex PCR was the method, and the copy in TCRdb shows in-frame clones only, minus some. The sample yields about 240,000 clones, around a quarter seen once. Germline V gene sequence: CDR1 SQVTM, CDR2 ANQGSEA. V was clipped by 5 bases and J by 0 bases, with 10 bases between them. CDR3 length: 14 residues. These data are taken from a study of beta chain features in type 1 diabetes. Study details: The number of sorted cells examined across all samples was around 110 million.

Broader study findings: Resolution of whether HLA type affects TCRB rearrangement was not achieved here.

This TCR was sampled from a man younger than 45 in good health. The chain couples TRBV29-1 to TRBJ2-2, with a weak D call TRBD1 (5 bases). Material: central memory CD4+ T cells from blood. The CDR3 protein is CSVRQNTNTGELFF. CDR3 DNA sequence: TGCAGCGTTCGACAGAATACGAACACCGGGGAGCTGTTTTTT.